The sequence of this TCR beta chain was determined in a study of cytomegalovirus exposure and HLA in healthy donors. Concerning this clone itself: The antigen is unknown.

Points from the study as a whole: The study recorded fewer than 200 TCR beta chains that were cytomegalovirus-associated.

13 Jbeta primers and 60 Vbeta primers were used for the PCR. Sequenced by immunoSEQ multiplex PCR; TCRdb stores in-frame clones only, minus some. The sample carries some 90,000 clones, just over 70% recorded once. With 8 bases clipped from V and 3 bases from J, the junction kept 4 bases outside the gene matches. Germline lookup yields CDR1 MDHEN and CDR2 SYDVKM. The CDR3 covers 13 residues. The sequencing sample was made of PBMCs. This receptor was obtained from a man between 60 and 75 years old in good health and CMV-seronegative. The rearrangement joins TRBV28 to TRBJ2-7; 10 nucleotides match TRBD2. This chain's CDR3 is CASGAGGRYEQYF. As DNA, the CDR3 is TGTGCCAGCGGAGCGGGAGGGCGCTACGAGCAGTACTTC.